The text below deals with one TCR beta chain. From germline, CDR1 is LNHNV and CDR2 YYDKDF (reference sequence). Trimming left V 0 bases short and J 2 bases short, with 23 bases between. CDR3 length equals 19 residues. TCRdb reanalysed the 5' RACE reads using MiXCR and keeps one entry per CDR3 protein. The sample records under 550,000 distinct CDR3 sequences, just over 20% being singletons. The record originates from a study of T cells after yellow fever vaccination. The receptor's source is a man younger than 35 who received the YFV17D yellow fever vaccine. The rearrangement joins TRBV15 to TRBJ2-7, with a weak D call TRBD2 (5 bases). Sequencing used PBMCs, obtained about 21 days after the first yellow fever vaccination. The CDR3 region has the DNA TGTGCCACCAGCAGAGATCGTATACGGGATACGGGGAGAACCTACGAGCAGTACTTC. Its translation: CATSRDRIRDTGRTYEQYF.